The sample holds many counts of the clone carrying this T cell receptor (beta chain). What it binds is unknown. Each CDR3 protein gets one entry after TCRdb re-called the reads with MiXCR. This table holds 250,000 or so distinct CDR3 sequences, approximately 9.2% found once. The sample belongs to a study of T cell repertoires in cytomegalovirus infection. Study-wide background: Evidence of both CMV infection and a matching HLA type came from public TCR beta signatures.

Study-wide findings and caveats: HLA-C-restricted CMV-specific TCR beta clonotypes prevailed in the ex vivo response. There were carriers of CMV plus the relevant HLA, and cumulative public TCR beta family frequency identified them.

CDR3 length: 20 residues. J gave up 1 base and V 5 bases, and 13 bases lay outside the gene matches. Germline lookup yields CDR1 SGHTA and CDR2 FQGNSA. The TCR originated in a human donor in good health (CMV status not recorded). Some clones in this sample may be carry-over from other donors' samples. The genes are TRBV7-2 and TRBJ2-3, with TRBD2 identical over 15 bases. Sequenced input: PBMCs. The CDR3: CASSQRTSGGAGWGTDTQYF. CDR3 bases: TGTGCCAGCAGCCAACGGACTAGCGGGGGGGCGGGGTGGGGCACAGATACGCAGTATTTT. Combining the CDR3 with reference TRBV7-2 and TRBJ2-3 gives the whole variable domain GAGVSQSPSNKVTEKGKDVELRCDPISGHTALYWYRQSLGQGLEFLIYFQGNSAPDKSGLPSDRFSAERTGGSVSTLTIQRTQQEDSAVYLCASSQRTSGGAGWGTDTQYFGPGTRLTVL.